One and the same sample provided the 32 T cell receptor beta chains below, sequenced in a study of T cells in narcolepsy. Sequenced by immunoSEQ multiplex PCR; TCRdb stores in-frame clones only, minus some. The table includes over 25,000 clones, 85% to 90% detected once. The material sequenced was CD45RA- memory CD4+ T cells from PBMCs. These receptor sequences come from a human donor with narcolepsy.

The V gene is TRBV12-5, the J gene TRBJ2-3; a possible D gene is TRBD1 (6 bases). CDR3 size: 12 residues. CDR1 and CDR2 from the germline V gene are LGHNT and FRNRAP. Trimming took off 10 bases at V and 0 bases at J, with 8 bases between the two ends. The CDR3 DNA reads TGTGCTACCGGACAGAGCACAGATACGCAGTATTTT. The encoded protein is CATGQSTDTQYF.

DNA of the CDR3: TGTGCCAGCAGTTTAATCGGCCTAGCGGGAGGACTCCGACACAATGAGCAGTTCTTC. Protein sequence: CASSLIGLAGGLRHNEQFF. The V call is TRBV27, the J call TRBJ2-1, with 11 bases identical to TRBD2. V gave up 2 bases and J gave up 5 bases; unmatched junction bases: 14. The germline V gene encodes CDR1 MNHEY and CDR2 SMNVEV (reference sequence). CDR3 length: 19 residues.

This sequence joins TRBV30 and TRBJ2-3, with a possible D match to TRBD2 (5 bases). The CDR3 has 13 residues. Germline CDR1 and CDR2: GTSNPN and SVGIG (reference sequence). Trimming shortened V by 4 bases and J by 4 bases, and 12 bases separated the two germline ends. The CDR3 is CAWNGGRADTQYF. The DNA for the CDR3 is TGTGCCTGGAACGGCGGGCGCGCAGATACGCAGTATTTT.

This sequence joins TRBV27 and TRBJ1-5; no clear D. The V end lost 2 bases, the J end lost 1 base, and 9 bases lay between the germline ends. CDR1 MNHEY and CDR2 SMNVEV come from the germline V gene (reference sequence). The CDR3 contains 15 residues. CDR3 protein: CASSLRFKSNQPQHF. CDR3 bases: TGTGCCAGCAGTTTAAGGTTTAAAAGCAATCAGCCCCAGCATTTT.

The rearrangement joins TRBV27 to TRBJ1-3; D perhaps matches TRBD1 (5 bases). Germline loops: CDR1 MNHEY, CDR2 SMNVEV (reference sequence). This CDR3 is 15 amino acids long. V was pared by 6 bases and J by 3 bases, with 15 bases between. CDR3: CASRREGTGGNTIYF. CDR3 DNA: TGTGCCAGCAGGCGAGAGGGGACGGGTGGAAACACCATATATTTT.

The rearrangement links TRBV28 to TRBJ2-2, with TRBD2 matching over 7 bases. This CDR3 is 14 amino acids long. Germline V gives CDR1 MDHEN, CDR2 SYDVKM. V gave up 3 bases and J gave up 3 bases; unmatched junction bases: 1. The DNA of the CDR3 is TGTGCCAGCAGTTTTGCGGGAGACACCGGGGAGCTGTTTTTT. Its translation: CASSFAGDTGELFF.

The chain combines TRBV5-1 with TRBJ2-1, with 12 bases matching TRBD2. After removal of 4 bases from V and 4 bases from J, the junction contained 3 bases not matched to a gene. From germline, CDR1 is SGHRS and CDR2 YFSETQ. The CDR3 is 15 residues long. The CDR3 spells CASSRTSGKYNEQFF. The CDR3, as DNA: TGCGCCAGCAGCAGGACTAGCGGGAAGTACAATGAGCAGTTCTTC.

The chain joins TRBV5-1 to TRBJ1-2; tentative D call: TRBD1 (5 bases). Trimming stripped 0 bases from V and 8 bases from J, with 11 bases between. Germline CDR1 is SGHRS and CDR2 is YFSETQ. This CDR3 comprises 13 residues. The CDR3 DNA follows: TGCGCCAGCAGCTTGGAGGGGACTCGAGGCTACACCTTC. Protein: CASSLEGTRGYTF.

This clone was detected only once. This rearrangement joins TRBV5-6 to TRBJ1-6; D is uncertain. CDR1 and CDR2 from the germline V gene are SGHDT and YYEEEE. This CDR3 contains 14 residues. The germline V and J ends were trimmed by 3 bases and 7 bases, with 11 bases remaining between them. This CDR3 reads CASSSRSQNSPLHF. For the CDR3, the DNA is TGTGCCAGCAGCTCCCGGTCACAGAATTCACCCCTCCACTTT.

V is TRBV5-6 and J is TRBJ2-7; no definite D call. The CDR3 runs to 13 residues. Trimming removed 1 base from V and 5 bases from J, with 10 bases in between. Per germline, CDR1 SGHDT and CDR2 YYEEEE. The CDR3 sequence is CASSLLVTDEQYF. The CDR3 bases are TGTGCCAGCAGCTTGCTAGTGACGGACGAGCAGTACTTC.

The chain combines TRBV5-1 with TRBJ1-1, with TRBD1 matching over 9 bases. This CDR3 has 15 amino acids. With V trimmed by 1 base and J by 4 bases, 5 bases remained unmatched. CDR1 and CDR2 (germline): SGHRS, YFSETQ. The DNA for the CDR3 is TGCGCCAGCAGCTTGAACGGACAGGGGATCACTGAAGCTTTCTTT. Protein sequence: CASSLNGQGITEAFF.

The chain couples TRBV2 to TRBJ2-1; D uncertain. Germline V CDR1 and CDR2: SNHLY, FYNNEI. The germline V and J ends were trimmed by 10 bases and 0 bases, with 10 bases remaining between them. The CDR3 runs 13 residues. CDR3 in DNA: TGTGCCACCCAACAGAGCTCCTACAATGAGCAGTTCTTC. Translated, it gives CATQQSSYNEQFF.

V usage is TRBV7-9 and J usage is TRBJ1-2; D ambiguous. CDR1 is SEHNR, CDR2 FQNEAQ, per germline (reference sequence). V lost 4 bases, J lost 8 bases, and 14 bases lay in between. The CDR3 contains 13 residues. In DNA form, the CDR3 reads TGTGCCAGCAGCTCCGAAGGAACCGGGGGCTACACCTTC. Amino acids: CASSSEGTGGYTF.

The genes are TRBV6-1 and TRBJ1-2; no definite D call. The V end lost 0 bases, the J end lost 7 bases, and 9 bases lay between the germline ends. The CDR3 runs to 13 residues. Germline CDR1 reads MNHNS; CDR2 reads SASEGT. DNA for the CDR3: TGTGCCAGCAGTGAAGCGATTAGGCCTGGCTACACCTTC. It is translated as CASSEAIRPGYTF.

The V and J genes are TRBV7-2 and TRBJ2-7, with 8 bases lining up with TRBD1. The CDR3 extends over 17 amino acids. The V segment lost 2 bases and the J segment 5 bases; nucleotides outside the gene matches: 14. Germline values: CDR1 SGHTA, CDR2 FQGNSA. In nucleotides, the CDR3 is TGTGCCAGCAGCTTATGGGTTCAGGGGGCGACCATGGACGAGCAGTACTTC. This translates into CASSLWVQGATMDEQYF.

This clone was recorded only once. The chain employs TRBV7-3 and TRBJ2-1, with TRBD2 matching over 10 bases. The CDR3 extends over 17 amino acids. Germline-derived CDR1 and CDR2 are SGHTA and FQGTGA. V trimming: 5 bases; J trimming: 0 bases; junction bases outside the gene matches: 7. The CDR3 loop reads CASSRTSGPSSYNEQFF. The CDR3 nucleotides are TGTGCCAGCAGCAGGACTAGCGGTCCGAGCTCCTACAATGAGCAGTTCTTC.

This clone was seen only a few times. The rearrangement links TRBV6-4 to TRBJ2-2; TRBD2 aligns across 7 bases. The CDR3 has 14 amino acids. Germline V gene sequence: CDR1 MRHNA, CDR2 SNTAGT. Unmatched junction bases numbered 4, after V lost 7 bases and J lost 2 bases. CDR3 amino acids: CASMRERNTGELFF. The CDR3, as DNA: TGTGCCAGCATGCGGGAGAGAAACACCGGGGAGCTGTTTTTT.

The V gene is TRBV7-8, the J gene TRBJ1-2, with D maybe TRBD1 (5 bases). Germline V lookup: CDR1 SGHVS, CDR2 FQNEAQ. V gave up 5 bases and J gave up 5 bases, with 21 bases separating them. This CDR3 has 16 residues. CDR3 DNA sequence: TGTGCCAGCAGCCCCTCGCGTCAGGGTCGTAGGTATGGCTACACCTTC. Its protein product is CASSPSRQGRRYGYTF.

The chain couples TRBV2 to TRBJ2-1; a possible D gene is TRBD1 (5 bases). Trimming pared 5 bases from V and 2 bases from J, leaving 10 bases between. Germline V gene data show CDR1 as SNHLY and CDR2 as FYNNEI. The CDR3 is made up of 14 amino acids. The CDR3 reads CASSKTATYNEQFF. CDR3 coding DNA: TGTGCCAGCAGTAAGACAGCCACCTACAATGAGCAGTTCTTC.

The CDR3: CASSYSTAGGADTQYF. DNA for the CDR3: TGTGCCAGCAGTTACTCGACGGCGGGGGGCGCAGATACGCAGTATTTT. V is TRBV6-5 and J is TRBJ2-3; 8 positions match TRBD2. Trimming at V came to 0 bases and at J to 4 bases, leaving 6 bases not matched to a gene. This CDR3 region has 16 residues. The germline V gene encodes CDR1 MNHEY and CDR2 SVGAGI.

Regarding this clone: Other DNA sequences in the same sample also yield this CDR3. The J gene is TRBJ1-3, the V gene TRBV30; unclear D gene. Looked up from germline, CDR1 is GTSNPN and CDR2 is SVGIG (reference sequence). The CDR3 has 13 amino acids. V was clipped by 0 bases and J by 4 bases, with 7 bases between them. CDR3 sequence (DNA): TGTGCCTGGAGTGTGTTAGGAGGAAACACCATATATTTT. Translated: CAWSVLGGNTIYF.

V usage is TRBV7-2 and J usage is TRBJ1-1; maybe TRBD1 (5 bases). The CDR3 loop spans 14 amino acids. Trimming took 5 bases from V and 4 from J, leaving 14 bases between them. The germline V gene has CDR1 SGHTA and CDR2 FQGNSA. The CDR3 protein is CASSPLGGGTEAFF. CDR3 nucleotide sequence: TGTGCCAGCAGCCCCCTCGGGGGGGGCACTGAAGCTTTCTTT.

This clone occurred once. V is TRBV5-3 and J is TRBJ2-5; 8 positions agree with TRBD1. TRBV5-3 is classed as an ORF, of uncertain function. The CDR3 runs 16 residues. V shed 1 base, J shed 4 bases, and the junction held 9 bases outside the gene matches. The CDR3 nucleotides are TGTGCCAGAAGCTTGATCCGGACAGGGACGGGAGAGACCCAGTACTTC. This codes for CARSLIRTGTGETQYF.

V and J are TRBV7-2 and TRBJ1-6, with TRBD1 matching over 7 bases. Per the germline V gene, CDR1 is SGHTA and CDR2 is FQGNSA. This CDR3 has 14 residues. The J segment lost 7 bases and the V segment lost 7 bases, leaving 7 bases of the junction unmatched. The CDR3 loop reads CASNDRVGNSPLHF. The CDR3 coding sequence is TGTGCCAGCAACGACAGGGTAGGAAATTCACCCCTCCACTTT.

On this clone itself: The same CDR3 arises from other DNA sequences in this sample as well. J is TRBJ1-5 and V is TRBV6-1; perhaps TRBD1 as D (5 bases). The germline V gene encodes CDR1 MNHNS and CDR2 SASEGT. Trimming shortened V by 5 bases and J by 6 bases, and 14 bases separated the two germline ends. This CDR3 has 14 residues. The CDR3 coding sequence is TGTGCCAGCAGTCTGACGGGGGTTGGTCAGCCCCAGCATTTT. Its protein product is CASSLTGVGQPQHF.

This rearrangement joins TRBV4-1 to TRBJ2-2, with a tentative D call TRBD1 (6 bases). The CDR3 runs 16 residues. CDR1 is MGHRA, CDR2 YSYEKL, per germline. Deletions cut 0 bases from V and 5 bases from J, with 13 bases between. CDR3 nucleotides: TGCGCCAGCAGCCAAGAAACAGGGAGCTGGACCGGGGAGCTGTTTTTT. This sequence encodes CASSQETGSWTGELFF.

The chain has TRBV28 and TRBJ2-5; D assignment may be TRBD1 or TRBD2 (6 bases each). The CDR3 is 13 amino acids. The V gene's germline CDR1 is MDHEN and CDR2 SYDVKM. Trimming took off 7 bases at V and 4 bases at J, with 13 bases between the two ends. Written as DNA, the CDR3 is TGTGCCAGCACTCGGGGGCAAGGAGAGACCCAGTACTTC. Translation gives CASTRGQGETQYF.

V and J are TRBV4-3 and TRBJ1-6; D perhaps matches TRBD1 (5 bases). The V gene's germline CDR1 is LGHNA and CDR2 YSLEER. Trimming left V 0 bases short and J 10 bases short, with 7 bases between. This CDR3 region has 13 residues. The DNA for the CDR3 is TGCGCCAGCAGCCAAGAATGGGGGTCACCCCTCCACTTT. It specifies CASSQEWGSPLHF.

The V and J genes are TRBV20-1 and TRBJ2-1; D is unclear. The V end was cut by 6 bases, the J end by 3 bases, with 6 bases between. Germline V gene sequence: CDR1 DFQATT, CDR2 SNEGSKA (reference sequence). The CDR3 has 11 residues. DNA of the CDR3: TGCAGTGCCCCCGACTACAATGAGCAGTTCTTC. It codes for CSAPDYNEQFF.

Regarding this clone: A read error may account for a junction end that differs from germline. The rearrangement joins TRBV5-1 to TRBJ1-3; no reliable D call. Germline V gives CDR1 SGHRS, CDR2 YFSETQ. This CDR3 spans 14 amino acids. Here the CDR3 DNA reads TGCGCCAACAGCTTGGCCGTGGGGTTGAACACCATATATTTT. Amino acid sequence: CANSLAVGLNTIYF. Looking up the rest from reference TRBV5-1 and TRBJ1-3 gives the full variable domain: KAGVTQTPRYLIKTRGQQVTLSCSPISGHRSVSWYQQTPGQGLQFLFEYFSETQRNKGNFPGRFSGRQFSNSRSEMNVSTLELGDSALYLCANSLAVGLNTIYFGEGSWLTVV.

V is TRBV6-1 and J is TRBJ1-5; no clear D. V shed 4 bases and J shed 1 base, with 8 bases lying between them. CDR3 length: 14 residues. CDR1 is MNHNS and CDR2 is SASEGT in the germline V gene. Here the CDR3 reads CASSGITSNQPQHF. The CDR3 DNA reads TGTGCCAGCAGTGGAATTACCAGCAATCAGCCCCAGCATTTT.

This sequence joins TRBV28 and TRBJ2-7; 9 bases match TRBD1. Per germline, CDR1 MDHEN and CDR2 SYDVKM. This CDR3 comprises 12 residues. V was pared by 10 bases and J by 6 bases, with 7 bases of the junction left unmatched. The CDR3 coding sequence is TGTGCCATCCCGGGACAGGGAGGCGAGCAGTACTTC. This codes for CAIPGQGGEQYF.